The present entry profiles one T cell receptor (beta chain) with its context. This sample is drawn from a study of PD-1 blockade in mismatch repair-deficient tumors. Measured with immunoSEQ multiplex PCR; TCRdb has only the in-frame clones, and not every one. The sample has 30,000 to 40,000 clones, 80% seen once. Trimming took off 1 base at V and 4 bases at J, with 20 bases between the two ends. The V gene's germline CDR1 is SGHAT and CDR2 FQNNGV. The length of the CDR3 is 18 residues. The V call is TRBV11-2, the J call TRBJ2-1; weak D call: TRBD2 (6 bases). This receptor was taken from an adult with mismatch repair-deficient cancer. The material was PBMCs, obtained roughly 6 weeks after starting pembrolizumab. The DNA of the CDR3 is TGTGCCAGCAGCTTAGGTGTTGAGGGGTTAGCGGCTTACAATGAGCAGTTCTTC. Translating gives CASSLGVEGLAAYNEQFF.